This entry describes one T cell receptor (beta chain). The antigen remains undetermined. Researchers prepared the TRB cDNA libraries using 5' RACE with UMI labels. Following a re-call of the 5' RACE reads, TCRdb has one entry per CDR3 protein and lacks DNA. The sample totals about 110,000 distinct CDR3 sequences. There are 16 residues in the CDR3. CDR1 SGHRS and CDR2 YFSETQ come from the germline V gene. The record originates from a study of CXCR3-negative and CXCR3-positive naive CD8 T cells. Study conclusions and caveats: Hydrophobicity was higher for TRB CDR3s found in CXCR3-positive naive cells than in CXCR3-negative naive cells.

This clonotype was sampled from a human donor in good health. Some clones in this sample may be carry-over from other donors' samples. Input material: naive CXCR3+ CD8+ T cells from blood. Stated subset: CD45RO-CCR7+CD27+CD95- naive CD8+ T cells expressing CXCR3 (TNR3+). V usage is TRBV5-1 and J usage is TRBJ2-7; TCRdb's assignment of TRBD2 cannot be checked, as there is no DNA. CDR3: CASSPTRAGVAYEQYF.